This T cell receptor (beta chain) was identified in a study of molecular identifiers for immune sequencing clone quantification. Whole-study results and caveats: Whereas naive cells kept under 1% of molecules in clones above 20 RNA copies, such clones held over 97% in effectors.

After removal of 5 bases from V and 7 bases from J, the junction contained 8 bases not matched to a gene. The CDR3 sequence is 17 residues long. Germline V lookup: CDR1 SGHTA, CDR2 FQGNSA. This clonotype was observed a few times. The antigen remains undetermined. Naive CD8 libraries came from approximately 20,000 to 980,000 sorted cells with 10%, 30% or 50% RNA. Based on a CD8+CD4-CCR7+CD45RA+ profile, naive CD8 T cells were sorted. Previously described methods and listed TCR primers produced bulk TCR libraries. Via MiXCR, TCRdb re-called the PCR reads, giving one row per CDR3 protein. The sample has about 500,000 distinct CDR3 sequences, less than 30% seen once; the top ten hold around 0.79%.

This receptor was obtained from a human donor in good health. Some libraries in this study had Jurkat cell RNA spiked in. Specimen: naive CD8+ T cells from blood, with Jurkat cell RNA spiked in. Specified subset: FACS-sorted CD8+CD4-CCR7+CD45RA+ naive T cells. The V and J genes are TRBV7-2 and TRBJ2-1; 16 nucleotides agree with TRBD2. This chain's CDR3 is CASSPGTSGRAGNEQFF. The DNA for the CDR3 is TGTGCCAGCAGCCCTGGGACTAGCGGGAGGGCCGGAAATGAGCAGTTCTTC.